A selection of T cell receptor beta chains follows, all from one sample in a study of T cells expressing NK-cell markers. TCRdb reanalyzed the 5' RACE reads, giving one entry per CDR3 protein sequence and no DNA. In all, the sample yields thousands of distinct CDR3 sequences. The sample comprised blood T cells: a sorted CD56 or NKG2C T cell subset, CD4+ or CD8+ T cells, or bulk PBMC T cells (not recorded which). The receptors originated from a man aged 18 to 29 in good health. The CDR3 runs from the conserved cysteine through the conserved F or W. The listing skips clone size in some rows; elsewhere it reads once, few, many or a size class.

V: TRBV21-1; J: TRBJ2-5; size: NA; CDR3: CASSKALLDSVLIPETQYF
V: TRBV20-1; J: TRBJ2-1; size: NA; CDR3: CSARDLRAENNEQFF
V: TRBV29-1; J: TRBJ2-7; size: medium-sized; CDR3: CSVREGSSYEQYF
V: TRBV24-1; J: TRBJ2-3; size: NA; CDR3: CATSGTGDTDTQYF
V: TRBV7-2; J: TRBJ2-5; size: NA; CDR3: CASSLGSGSQETQYF
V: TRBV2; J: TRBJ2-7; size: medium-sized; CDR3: CASSRVPRQGLYF
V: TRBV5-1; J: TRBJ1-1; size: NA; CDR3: CASSRSNTEAFF
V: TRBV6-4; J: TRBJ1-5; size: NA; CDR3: CASSSEAGGNQPQHF
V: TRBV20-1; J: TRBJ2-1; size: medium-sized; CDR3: CSAVETGLEILLEQFF
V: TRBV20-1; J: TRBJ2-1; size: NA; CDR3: CSAREGVDYNEQFF
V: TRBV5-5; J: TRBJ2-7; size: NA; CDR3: CASSLGLAGTYEQYF
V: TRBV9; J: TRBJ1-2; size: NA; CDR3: CASSQRSGGYGYTF
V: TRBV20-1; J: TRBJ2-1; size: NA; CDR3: CSARDRVRTTYNEQFF
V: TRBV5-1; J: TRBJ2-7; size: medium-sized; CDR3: CASRWTGGHEQYF
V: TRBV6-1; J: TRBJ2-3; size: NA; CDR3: CASSVTGGATDTQYF
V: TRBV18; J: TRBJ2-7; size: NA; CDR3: CASSPPAQGGSYEQYF
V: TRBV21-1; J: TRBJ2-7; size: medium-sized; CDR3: CASSRRLDHSYEQYF
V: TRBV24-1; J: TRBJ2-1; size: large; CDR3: CATSDLEGLGEQFF
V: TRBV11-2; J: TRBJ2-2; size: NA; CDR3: CASSLRLAKGSGELFF
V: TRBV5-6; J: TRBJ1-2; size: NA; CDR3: CASSRRQYFYGYTF
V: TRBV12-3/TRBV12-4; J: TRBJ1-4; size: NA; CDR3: CASRGYLGLFF
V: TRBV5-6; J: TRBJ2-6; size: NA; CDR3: CASSLAGLPGANVLTF
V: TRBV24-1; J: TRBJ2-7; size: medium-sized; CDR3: CATSDPTGAEQYF
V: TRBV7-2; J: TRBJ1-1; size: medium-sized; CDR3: CASSSGGRGTEAFF
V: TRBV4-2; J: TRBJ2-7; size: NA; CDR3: CASSVTSGIYEQYF
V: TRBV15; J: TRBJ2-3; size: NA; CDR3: CATSRDGRDADTQYF
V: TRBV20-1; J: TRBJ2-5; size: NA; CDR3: CSARVPAGALETQYF
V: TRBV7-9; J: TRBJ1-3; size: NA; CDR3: CASSQSGQRSGNTIYF
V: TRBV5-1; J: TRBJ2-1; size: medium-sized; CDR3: CASSPEGNEQFF
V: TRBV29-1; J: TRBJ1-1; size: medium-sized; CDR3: CSVSLLNTEAFF
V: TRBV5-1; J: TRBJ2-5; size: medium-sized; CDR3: CASSLEEPTGVVGETQYF
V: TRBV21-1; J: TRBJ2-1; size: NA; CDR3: CASSKGGSSSYNEQFF
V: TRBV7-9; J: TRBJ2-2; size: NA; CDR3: CASSLATDAGELFF
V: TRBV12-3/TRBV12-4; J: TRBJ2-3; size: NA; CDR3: CASSLKDWRIDTQYF
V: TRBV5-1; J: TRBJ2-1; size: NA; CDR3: CASSFYIGTSSREQFF
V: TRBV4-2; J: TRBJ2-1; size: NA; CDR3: CASGERTSFNEQFF
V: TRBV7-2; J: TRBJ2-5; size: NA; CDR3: CASSAHEGLKTQYF
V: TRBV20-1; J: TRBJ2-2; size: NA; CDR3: CSASELATSTGELFF
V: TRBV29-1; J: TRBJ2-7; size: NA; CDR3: CSVAGRALVGQYF
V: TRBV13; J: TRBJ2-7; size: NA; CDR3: CASSLMGSGRIEYEQYF
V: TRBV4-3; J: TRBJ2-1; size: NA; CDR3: CASSQVQGDYNEQFF
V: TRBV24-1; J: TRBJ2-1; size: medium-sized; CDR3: CATSDVQDGQIQNEQFF